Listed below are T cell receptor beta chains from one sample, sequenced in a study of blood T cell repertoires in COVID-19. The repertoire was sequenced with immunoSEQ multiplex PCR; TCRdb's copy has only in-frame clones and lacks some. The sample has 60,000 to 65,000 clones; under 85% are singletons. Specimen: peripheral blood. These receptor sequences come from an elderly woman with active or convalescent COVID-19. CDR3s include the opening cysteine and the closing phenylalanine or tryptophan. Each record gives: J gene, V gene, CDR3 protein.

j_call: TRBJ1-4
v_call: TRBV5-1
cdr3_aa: CASSQEAGGDEKLFF

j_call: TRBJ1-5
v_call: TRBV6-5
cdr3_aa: CASSRTGDQPQHF

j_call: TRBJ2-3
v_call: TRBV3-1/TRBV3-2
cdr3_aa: CASSRLDSTDTQYF

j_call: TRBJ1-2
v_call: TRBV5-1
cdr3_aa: CASSLTGQNYGYTF

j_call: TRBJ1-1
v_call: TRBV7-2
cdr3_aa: CASSPFLRNTEAFF

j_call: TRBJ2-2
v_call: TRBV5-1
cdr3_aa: CASSRSGTSGDTGELFF

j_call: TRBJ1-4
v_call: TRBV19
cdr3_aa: CASSMGLGGTANEKLFF

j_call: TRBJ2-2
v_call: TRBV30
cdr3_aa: CAWSGGRRRNTGELFF

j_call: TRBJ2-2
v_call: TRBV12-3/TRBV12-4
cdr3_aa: CASSSREVGELFF

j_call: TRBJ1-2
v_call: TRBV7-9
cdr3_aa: CASSLSGTTPNYGYTF

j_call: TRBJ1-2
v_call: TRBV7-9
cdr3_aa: CASSLVLAGINYGYTF

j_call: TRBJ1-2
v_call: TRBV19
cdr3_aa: CATSKRTGNYGYTF

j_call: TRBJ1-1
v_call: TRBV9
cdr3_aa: CASSSSGDTEAFF

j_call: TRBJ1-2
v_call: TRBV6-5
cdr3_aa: CASSYSRAGDGYTF

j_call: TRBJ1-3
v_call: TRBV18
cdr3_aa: CASSGTGDSGNTIYF

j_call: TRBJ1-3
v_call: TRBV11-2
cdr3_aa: CASSLAGDAPGNTIYF

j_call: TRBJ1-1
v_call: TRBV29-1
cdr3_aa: CSVNKGEDTEAFF

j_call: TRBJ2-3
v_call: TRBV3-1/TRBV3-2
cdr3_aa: CASSPSVAEADTQYF

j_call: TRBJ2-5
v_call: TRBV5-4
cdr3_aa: CASSSRTSGQETQYF

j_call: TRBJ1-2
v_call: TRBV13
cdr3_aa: CASSLADRGFEDGYTF

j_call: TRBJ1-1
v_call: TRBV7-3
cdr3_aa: CASSSAVNTEAFF

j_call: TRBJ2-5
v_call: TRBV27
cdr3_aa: CASSPLPTSAGETQYF

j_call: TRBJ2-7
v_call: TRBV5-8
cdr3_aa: CASSPLNRGGSYEQYF

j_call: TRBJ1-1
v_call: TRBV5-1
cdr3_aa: CASSTRQGPNTEAFF

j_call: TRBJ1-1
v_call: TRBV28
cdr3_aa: CASRPPPGITNTEAFF

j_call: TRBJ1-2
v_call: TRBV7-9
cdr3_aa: CASTLTGVNYGYTF

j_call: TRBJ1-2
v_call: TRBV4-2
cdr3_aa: CASSQDSGGYGYTF

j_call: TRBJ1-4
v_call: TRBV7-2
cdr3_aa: CASSSRQGRREKLFF

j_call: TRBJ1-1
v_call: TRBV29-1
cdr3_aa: CSTGQGNTEAFF

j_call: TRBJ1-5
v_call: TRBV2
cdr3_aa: CASSLGQYSNQPQHF

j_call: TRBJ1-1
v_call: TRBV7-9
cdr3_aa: CASSPDTGGGTEAFF

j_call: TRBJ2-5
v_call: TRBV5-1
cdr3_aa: CASSLGGAETQYF